Reported below is one T cell receptor (beta chain). Its matching antigen is unknown. This entry belongs to a study of shared clonotypes between healthy human individuals. Study-wide points: Non-shared clonotypes had lower generation probabilities than those shared by all four donors.

Recent acute infections and vaccinations were absent in the healthy HIV-negative adult donors. Memory CD4+ cells were the fraction left after CD45RA+ naive selection. The table came from immunoSEQ multiplex PCR; TCRdb's copy has only in-frame clones and leaves some out. This table has about 2.3 million clones, about nine tenths appearing once. The CDR3 runs 16 residues. The germline V and J ends were trimmed by 1 base and 6 bases, with 16 bases remaining between them. Germline CDR1 reads MGHRA; CDR2 reads YSYEKL. Material for sequencing was naive CD4+ T cells from PBMCs. Indicated subset: CD45RA+ positively selected. This clonotype originated in a man aged 18 to 29 in good health. Some clones in this sample may be carry-over from other donors' samples. This chain uses TRBV4-1 with TRBJ2-1; possible D gene TRBD2, 6 bases. CDR3 in amino acids: CASSQVLREKSNEQFF. The CDR3 DNA reads as TGCGCCAGCAGCCAAGTTCTTCGGGAGAAGAGCAATGAGCAGTTCTTC.